This TCR beta chain was captured in a study of blood T cell repertoires in COVID-19. Assay used: immunoSEQ multiplex PCR; TCRdb lists only in-frame clones, some missing. This sample carries about 370,000 clones, more than 80% of them seen once, and the ten largest clones take about 3%. V was trimmed by 1 base and J by 9 bases, leaving 15 bases between them. The CDR3 consists of 13 residues. Germline assignment: CDR1 SQVTM and CDR2 ANQGSEA. The receptor comes from a woman aged 25 to 39 with COVID-19, enrolled during active disease. Material: peripheral blood. The chain has TRBV29-1 and TRBJ1-2; D possibly corresponds to TRBD1 (6 bases). Written as DNA, the CDR3 is TGCAGCGTTGAAGTAGGGCCAGGGGCTAGCTACACCTTC. Its translation is CSVEVGPGASYTF.